This T cell receptor beta chain was documented in a study of radiotherapy plus CTLA-4 blockade in lung cancer (dated by TCRdb to the late 2010s). Background for the entire study: Among the enrolled patients, about 19% had an objective response, and approximately 33% reached disease control.

This clone was detected only a few times. Its antigen specificity is not known. Per-nucleotide qualities are absent, and no much larger clonotype sits a single base away. The library was obtained by the immunoSEQ multiplex PCR assay. TCRdb took this table from immuneACCESS and kept in-frame rearrangements with V and J called. Such tables lack part of the clones; where checked against another copy, unresolved V genes explain under half of the gap, and the rest is unexplained. This sample holds roughly 86,000 clones; around four fifths were observed only once. Together, the top ten hold 0.82% of the sample. Ends trimmed: V by 6 bases, J by 0 bases; bases unmatched to a gene: 8. Reading from cysteine to phenylalanine, the CDR3 counts 17 amino acids. Here the CDR3 DNA is all that survives: 51 bases in frame from base 1. The CDR1 and CDR2 encoded by the germline V gene are ENHRY and SYGVKD. The study evaluated CTLA-4 blockade (ipilimumab) given together with focal radiation therapy in patients who had chemo-refractory metastatic non-small-cell lung cancer.

The full study reports these points: Increased serum interferon-beta after radiation, together with early dynamic changes in blood T cell clones, were reported to be the strongest predictors of response. After treatment with radiotherapy and ipilimumab, TCR clones that originated in tumors expanded in peripheral blood.

This receptor chain uses TRBV10-3 and TRBJ1-1; a stretch of 12 junction bases matches TRBD1. Sequencing was performed on peripheral blood, taken from a patient treated with radiotherapy plus ipilimumab. This sequence originates from a human donor with non-small cell lung cancer who had stable disease on radiotherapy plus ipilimumab. Here is the DNA: TGTGCCATCAGACTTACCGGGACAGGGGGCATGAACACTGAAGCTTTCTTT. Its translation is CAIRLTGTGGMNTEAFF.